This T cell receptor (beta chain) is from a study of T-cell memory formation after mild COVID-19. Only a few counts were recorded for this clonotype. From the 5' RACE reads, TCRdb called clonotypes with MiXCR, one entry per CDR3 protein. The table records 180,000 or so distinct CDR3 sequences, approximately 10% of them present only once. The CDR3 runs 17 residues. CDR1 is DFQATT, CDR2 SNEGSKA, per germline (reference sequence). The trim removed 1 base at V and 0 bases at J, leaving 3 bases unmatched. The sequenced sample consisted of PBMCs or a T cell subset sorted from them (not recorded which). V gene TRBV20-1 combines with J gene TRBJ2-1; 13 nucleotides agree with TRBD2. The clonotype originates from a man between 18 and 29 years old who had mild COVID-19 (a few samples of this study predate the infection). Cell type and time point are not known. The CDR3 DNA sequence: TGCAGTGCTAGAGCCGGGACTAGCGGGGCCTCCTACAATGAGCAGTTCTTC. It yields the protein CSARAGTSGASYNEQFF.